This T cell receptor beta chain originates from a study of cytomegalovirus exposure and HLA in healthy donors. Study-wide background: The same platform used for the 600 to 750 first-cohort repertoires was also used for the approximately 120 validation repertoires, as a later analysis reported.

Sequencing used immunoSEQ multiplex PCR; TCRdb keeps in-frame clones, though not all of them. This table has about 120,000 clones, roughly 89% appearing once. Points on this clone: Its antigen is currently unknown.

The study's findings and limits: According to a subsequent analysis, TCR clusters from the first cohort were inclined to appear together in the roughly 120 validation repertoires. Reportedly, diagnosis of cytomegalovirus status by the classifier showed high specificity and sensitivity.

Trimming stripped 8 bases from V and 0 bases from J, with 11 bases between. The germline V gene has CDR1 WSHSY and CDR2 SAAADI. The CDR3 length is 14 residues. This chain connects TRBV10-2 to TRBJ2-1, with D maybe TRBD2 (6 bases). The receptor was isolated from a woman aged 18-35 years in good health and CMV-seronegative. The source material was PBMCs. The CDR3 nucleotides read TGCGCCAGCGGAGGGGCAGCCTCCTACAATGAGCAGTTCTTC. It specifies CASGGAASYNEQFF.